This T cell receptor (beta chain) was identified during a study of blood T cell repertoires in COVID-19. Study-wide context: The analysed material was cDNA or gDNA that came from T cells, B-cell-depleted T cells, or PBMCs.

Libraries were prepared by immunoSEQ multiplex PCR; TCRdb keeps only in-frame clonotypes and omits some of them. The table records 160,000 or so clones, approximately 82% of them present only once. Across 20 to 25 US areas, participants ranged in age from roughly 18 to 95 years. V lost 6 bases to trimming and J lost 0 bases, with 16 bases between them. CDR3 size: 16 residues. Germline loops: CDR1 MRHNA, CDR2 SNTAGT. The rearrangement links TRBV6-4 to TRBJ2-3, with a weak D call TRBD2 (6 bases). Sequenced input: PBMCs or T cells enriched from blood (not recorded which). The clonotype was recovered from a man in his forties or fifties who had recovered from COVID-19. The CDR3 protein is CASSCPGTLSTDTQYF. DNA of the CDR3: TGTGCCAGCAGCTGTCCCGGGACTCTGAGCACAGATACGCAGTATTTT.